The rows below give T cell receptor beta chains drawn from one sample of a study of blood T cell repertoires in COVID-19. Measured with immunoSEQ multiplex PCR; TCRdb has only the in-frame clones, and not every one. The table has some 180,000 clones, roughly 83% seen once. Sequenced input: peripheral blood. These receptors were obtained from a woman aged 40 to 55 with COVID-19, enrolled during active disease. Each CDR3 is given with its conserved first and last residue. The order of the fields is V gene, D gene, clone size, J gene, CDR3 protein, CDR3 DNA. The D gene is left open where the match is weak. The size entry is marked missing in some rows and otherwise reads once, few, many or a size class.

V: TRBV19
D: NA
size: NA
J: TRBJ1-2
CDR3: CASSRERDGYTF
DNA: TGTGCCAGTAGTAGGGAGAGGGATGGCTACACCTTC

V: TRBV6-2/TRBV6-3
D: NA
size: NA
J: TRBJ1-3
CDR3: CASSTQGPKGNTIYF
DNA: TGTGCCAGCAGCACCCAGGGTCCGAAGGGAAACACCATATATTTT

V: TRBV5-5
D: NA
size: NA
J: TRBJ2-2
CDR3: CASSSIPSEGTGELFF
DNA: TGTGCCAGCAGCTCCATCCCTTCTGAGGGCACCGGGGAGCTGTTTTTT

V: TRBV11-2
D: NA
size: NA
J: TRBJ2-3
CDR3: CASSLGGGLTDTQYF
DNA: TGTGCCAGCAGCTTAGGGGGAGGACTTACAGATACGCAGTATTTT

V: TRBV7-7
D: TRBD1
size: few
J: TRBJ2-5
CDR3: CASSAPGGQTQYF
DNA: TGTGCTAGCAGCGCCCCAGGGGGACAGACCCAGTACTTC

V: TRBV7-8
D: TRBD1
size: NA
J: TRBJ2-1
CDR3: CASRDRGQTYNEQFF
DNA: TGTGCCAGCCGTGACAGGGGGCAGACCTACAATGAGCAGTTCTTC

V: TRBV6-5
D: NA
size: NA
J: TRBJ1-2
CDR3: CASSYTEVGSYGYTF
DNA: TGTGCCAGCAGTTACACGGAGGTGGGTAGCTATGGCTACACCTTC

V: TRBV7-9
D: NA
size: NA
J: TRBJ2-7
CDR3: CASSPTVPYEQYF
DNA: TGTGCCAGTTCGCCGACAGTCCCCTACGAGCAGTACTTC

V: TRBV5-1
D: NA
size: NA
J: TRBJ2-5
CDR3: CASSFRQGLETQYF
DNA: TGCGCCAGCAGCTTTAGGCAGGGGCTGGAGACCCAGTACTTC

V: TRBV6-5
D: NA
size: NA
J: TRBJ2-7
CDR3: CASSSPGQSYEQYF
DNA: TGTGCCAGCAGTTCCCCTGGACAGTCCTACGAGCAGTACTTC

V: TRBV29-1
D: NA
size: NA
J: TRBJ1-4
CDR3: CSVKRQLNEKLFF
DNA: TGCAGCGTTAAGCGTCAGCTTAATGAAAAACTGTTTTTT

V: TRBV9
D: TRBD1
size: NA
J: TRBJ2-1
CDR3: CASSLGTGSYNEQFF
DNA: TGTGCCAGCAGCCTGGGGACAGGGTCCTACAATGAGCAGTTCTTC

V: TRBV6-5
D: NA
size: NA
J: TRBJ1-6
CDR3: CASSYLGGSYNSPLHF
DNA: TGTGCCAGCAGTTACTTGGGGGGCTCCTATAATTCACCCCTCCACTTT

V: TRBV2
D: NA
size: NA
J: TRBJ1-5
CDR3: CASSEWGGPKHQPQHF
DNA: TGTGCCAGCAGTGAATGGGGCGGACCGAAGCATCAGCCCCAGCATTTT

V: TRBV7-3
D: TRBD2
size: NA
J: TRBJ2-1
CDR3: CASSPRLGSGSHEQFF
DNA: TGTGCCAGCAGCCCGAGATTGGGTAGCGGGAGCCACGAGCAGTTCTTC

V: TRBV2
D: TRBD1
size: NA
J: TRBJ1-5
CDR3: CASSDDRVGQPQHF
DNA: TGTGCCAGCAGTGATGACAGGGTCGGACAGCCCCAGCATTTT

V: TRBV5-4
D: TRBD2
size: NA
J: TRBJ2-7
CDR3: CASSFRSSGDGEQYF
DNA: TGTGCCAGCAGCTTTAGGTCTAGCGGGGATGGTGAGCAGTACTTC

V: TRBV3-1/TRBV3-2
D: NA
size: NA
J: TRBJ2-5
CDR3: CASNRGGETQYF
DNA: TGTGCCAGCAACCGAGGTGGGGAGACCCAGTACTTC

V: TRBV10-1
D: TRBD1
size: NA
J: TRBJ2-2
CDR3: CASSRGTGSGELFF
DNA: TGCGCCAGCTCCCGTGGGACAGGGTCCGGGGAGCTGTTTTTT

V: TRBV7-8
D: NA
size: once
J: TRBJ1-2
CDR3: CASSARFGGYTF
DNA: TGTGCCAGCAGCGCGCGTTTCGGGGGCTACACCTTC

V: TRBV9
D: TRBD1
size: once
J: TRBJ2-7
CDR3: CASSVGTGKIQQYF
DNA: TGTGCCAGCAGCGTCGGGACAGGGAAGATCCAGCAGTACTTC

V: TRBV6-5
D: TRBD1
size: NA
J: TRBJ1-5
CDR3: CASRMTGRNQPQHF
DNA: TGTGCCAGCAGGATGACAGGGAGGAATCAGCCCCAGCATTTT

V: TRBV5-8
D: NA
size: once
J: TRBJ1-2
CDR3: CASSLGRTSYGYTF
DNA: TGTGCCAGCAGCTTGGGCCGGACATCCTATGGCTACACCTTC

V: TRBV7-9
D: NA
size: once
J: TRBJ1-2
CDR3: CASRPPGDMYGYTF
DNA: TGTGCCAGCCGCCCGCCAGGGGATATGTATGGCTACACCTTC

V: TRBV7-2
D: NA
size: NA
J: TRBJ2-7
CDR3: CASSLGGGTHPSYEQYF
DNA: TGTGCCAGCAGCTTAGGTGGCGGGACTCATCCCTCCTACGAGCAGTACTTC

V: TRBV5-5
D: TRBD1
size: once
J: TRBJ2-1
CDR3: CASTSGQSSYNEQFF
DNA: TGTGCCAGCACCTCGGGACAGAGCTCCTACAATGAGCAGTTCTTC